Below are 8 T cell receptor beta chains sequenced from a single sample in a study of T cell responses to AZD1222 COVID-19 vaccine (dated by TCRdb to the early 2020s). Receptors were amplified or captured by the immunoSEQ multiplex PCR assay. TCRdb retrieved this table from immuneACCESS and kept in-frame rearrangements only. Not all clones are present; in checked studies, unresolved V genes account for under half, and no reason is known for the remainder. The sample table shows 90,000 to 140,000 clones, and approximately 88% are seen once. Together, the top ten hold 2.5% of the sample. Per the publication, the time point label means: baseline before first vaccination. The sequencing here drew on peripheral blood, taken on day 0 of AZD1222 vaccination. The receptor source for this set is an adult in good health.

This rearrangement joins TRBV28 to TRBJ2-4; D unresolved. Between the trimmed V and J ends, which lost 2 bases and 6 bases, there was a span of 8 bases. The length of the CDR3 is 13 residues. Germline assignment: CDR1 MDHEN and CDR2 SYDVKM. CDR3 amino acids: CASSLDTLNIQYF. Here the CDR3 DNA reads TGTGCCAGCAGTTTAGACACACTAAACATTCAGTACTTC.

The V call is TRBV4-1, the J call TRBJ1-1, with 9 bases that match TRBD1. With V trimmed by 5 bases and J by 0 bases, 7 bases remained unmatched. Germline lookup yields CDR1 MGHRA and CDR2 YSYEKL. The CDR3 is made up of 16 amino acids. CDR3 in amino acids: CASSEGTGRMNTEAFF. For the CDR3, the DNA is TGCGCCAGCAGCGAAGGGACAGGGAGAATGAACACTGAAGCTTTCTTT.

The chain carries TRBV15 and TRBJ1-4, with D possibly TRBD1 on 6 matching bases. CDR1 LNHNV and CDR2 YYDKDF come from the germline V gene (reference sequence). This CDR3 is built from 15 residues. The V end was cut by 1 base, the J end by 10 bases, with 16 bases between. The CDR3 DNA sequence: TGTGCCACCAGCAGAGCGAGGGCAGGGGAAGGAAAACTGTTTTTT. Its protein product is CATSRARAGEGKLFF.

The J gene is TRBJ2-1, the V gene TRBV3-1 (or the pseudogene TRBV3-2); TRBD2 agrees at 7 bases. The V and J ends lost 0 bases and 2 bases, in that order; junction bases with no gene match: 10. CDR1 and CDR2 (germline): LGHDT, YNNKEL (reference sequence). The length of the CDR3 is 18 residues. The CDR3 loop reads CASSQDLRRGDAYNEQFF. The CDR3 bases are TGTGCCAGCAGCCAAGATCTTCGACGGGGGGATGCCTACAATGAGCAGTTCTTC.

V and J are TRBV20-1 and TRBJ1-2; D may be TRBD1 (6 bases). The length of the CDR3 is 13 residues. V was pared by 3 bases and J by 4 bases, with 12 bases between. The V gene's germline CDR1 is DFQATT and CDR2 SNEGSKA (reference sequence). This CDR3 reads CSASSGGLYGYTF. Written as DNA, the CDR3 is TGCAGTGCTAGTTCGGGGGGGCTCTATGGCTACACCTTC.

The chain carries TRBV5-1 and TRBJ1-4, with D maybe TRBD1 (6 bases). V gave up 0 bases and J gave up 8 bases, with 14 bases separating them. Per the germline V gene, CDR1 is SGHRS and CDR2 is YFSETQ. The CDR3 is 15 residues long. The CDR3 region is CASSLAYRVGEKLFF. The DNA of the CDR3 is TGCGCCAGCAGCTTGGCTTACAGGGTTGGGGAAAAACTGTTTTTT.

CDR3 region: CASSSAGGQEYTQYF. CDR3 sequence (DNA): TGTGCCAGCAGCAGCGCGGGGGGCCAAGAATATACGCAGTATTTT. This chain joins TRBV11-3 and TRBJ2-3; 8 bases map to TRBD2. Trimming took 5 bases from V and 7 from J; bases not matched to a gene: 11. The CDR3 spans 15 residues. Germline assignment: CDR1 SGHNT and CDR2 YENEEA.

The chain has TRBV28 and TRBJ2-2; 13 bases agree with TRBD2. Germline assignment: CDR1 MDHEN and CDR2 SYDVKM. This CDR3 spans 15 amino acids. Trimming removed 5 bases from V and 6 bases from J; junction bases left unmatched: 3. CDR3 loop: CASSPGLAGAGELFF. CDR3 coding DNA: TGTGCCAGCAGTCCCGGACTAGCGGGAGCCGGGGAGCTGTTTTTT.